Below are 26 T cell receptor beta chains sequenced from a single sample in a study of blood T cell repertoires in COVID-19. Profiling relied on immunoSEQ multiplex PCR, and the TCRdb table lists in-frame clones only, not all of them. The repertoire holds about 100,000 clones, roughly nine tenths seen once, with over 0.95% in the top ten. Sequenced input: peripheral blood. The receptors were sampled from a man in his sixties with acute or convalescent COVID-19.

This chain uses TRBV4-1 with TRBJ2-7; tentative D call: TRBD2 (5 bases). Deletions cut 0 bases from V and 11 bases from J, with 20 bases between. CDR1 is MGHRA, CDR2 YSYEKL, per germline. CDR3 length: 15 amino acids. The CDR3 nucleotides read TGCGCCAGCAGCCAAGATGGAGCTAGCAGGAGTGTAGAGTACTTC. Amino acids: CASSQDGASRSVEYF.

The J gene is TRBJ1-4, the V gene TRBV5-1, with D possibly being TRBD1 (6 bases). Germline values: CDR1 SGHRS, CDR2 YFSETQ. Trimming stripped 0 bases from V and 8 bases from J, with 20 bases between. The CDR3 is made up of 17 amino acids. This CDR3 is CASSLGDRSPQGEKLFF. The DNA of the CDR3 is TGCGCCAGCAGCTTGGGTGACAGAAGCCCGCAGGGGGAAAAACTGTTTTTT.

This rearrangement joins TRBV19 to TRBJ1-1, with TRBD1 as a possible D gene (5 bases). With 3 bases removed from V and 1 base from J, the gap between germline ends came to 9 bases. Germline V lookup: CDR1 LNHDA, CDR2 SQIVND (reference sequence). This CDR3 region has 14 residues. The chain's CDR3 is CASSIDRTNTEAFF. The CDR3 bases are TGTGCCAGTAGTATTGACAGAACGAACACTGAAGCTTTCTTT.

This chain uses TRBV19 with TRBJ2-1; D might be TRBD1 (6 bases). V lost 4 bases and J lost 8, with 15 bases in between. The CDR3 totals 14 residues. Per the germline V gene, CDR1 is LNHDA and CDR2 is SQIVND (reference sequence). In DNA form, the CDR3 reads TGTGCCAGTAGTAGCTCCGGGACATATTATGAGCAGTTCTTC. The encoded protein is CASSSSGTYYEQFF.

The DNA of the CDR3 is TGTGCCAGCAGCCCTTTACGGGGGAAAGGAGAAGAGACCCAGTACTTC. Its translation is CASSPLRGKGEETQYF. The chain joins TRBV14 to TRBJ2-5, with a tentative D call TRBD2 (6 bases). V dropped 4 bases and J dropped 3 bases, with 18 bases sitting between them. Germline assignment: CDR1 SGHDN and CDR2 FVKESK. The CDR3 spans 16 residues. Filled out from reference TRBV14 and TRBJ2-5, the complete variable domain reads EAGVTQFPSHSVIEKGQTVTLRCDPISGHDNLYWYRRVMGKEIKFLLHFVKESKQDESGMPNNRFLAERTGGTYSTLKVQPAELEDSGVYFCASSPLRGKGEETQYFGPGTRLLVL.

The chain employs TRBV2 and TRBJ2-4; TRBD2 matches at 14 bases. The V segment lost 4 bases and the J segment 15 bases; nucleotides outside the gene matches: 14. Germline-derived CDR1 and CDR2 are SNHLY and FYNNEI. This CDR3 has 16 residues. The chain's CDR3 is CASSAETGTSGSIGYF. The DNA for the CDR3 is TGTGCCAGCAGTGCCGAGACCGGGACTAGCGGGAGTATTGGGTACTTC.

The V call is TRBV10-3, the J call TRBJ1-5; D is perhaps TRBD1 (6 bases). V gave up 9 bases and J gave up 5 bases, with 14 bases separating them. The length of the CDR3 is 13 residues. The germline CDR1 and CDR2 sequences are ENHRY and SYGVKD. The CDR3 DNA follows: TGTGCCATACAAAAAGGGGGGGATCAGCCCCAGCATTTT. Encoded protein: CAIQKGGDQPQHF.

The gene calls are TRBV25-1 and TRBJ1-3; TRBD1 matches at 9 bases. Germline-derived CDR1 and CDR2 are MGHDK and SYGVNS. This CDR3 has 16 residues. V was pared by 4 bases and J by 5 bases, with 9 bases of the junction left unmatched. The CDR3 nucleotides are TGTGCCAGCAGTGGACAACGGGACAGGGATAGAAACACCATATATTTT. As protein: CASSGQRDRDRNTIYF. Complete variable domain (other parts from reference TRBV25-1 and TRBJ1-3): EADIYQTPRYLVIGTGKKITLECSQTMGHDKMYWYQQDPGMELHLIHYSYGVNSTEKGDLSSESTVSRIRTEHFPLTLESARPSHTSQYLCASSGQRDRDRNTIYFGEGSWLTVV.

V is TRBV29-1 and J is TRBJ1-1; D unclear. V lost 3 bases and J 8 bases, leaving 7 bases between the germline ends. The CDR3 has 10 residues. The germline CDR1 and CDR2 sequences are SQVTM and ANQGSEA. CDR3 DNA sequence: TGCAGCGTTGACAGCAGGGAAGCTTTCTTT. The encoded protein is CSVDSREAFF.

The chain carries TRBV9 and TRBJ2-1; D gene unclear. Germline V CDR1 and CDR2: SGDLS, YYNGEE. This CDR3 spans 15 amino acids. Between the trimmed V and J ends, which lost 0 bases and 7 bases, there was a span of 14 bases. This CDR3 reads CASSVAYAFKNEQFF. The CDR3, as DNA: TGTGCCAGCAGCGTAGCCTACGCCTTCAAGAATGAGCAGTTCTTC. Supplemented by reference TRBV9 and TRBJ2-1, the full variable domain reads DSGVTQTPKHLITATGQRVTLRCSPRSGDLSVYWYQQSLDQGLQFLIQYYNGEERAKGNILERFSAQQFPDLHSELNLSSLELGDSALYFCASSVAYAFKNEQFFGPGTRLTVL.

The count of this clone is one. The genes are TRBV6-1 and TRBJ1-1; 8 bases align to TRBD1. Trimming took 4 bases from V and 4 from J; bases not matched to a gene: 8. This CDR3 is built from 15 residues. Germline V gene lookup returns CDR1 MNHNS and CDR2 SASEGT. CDR3 region: CASSVAGGKGTEAFF. CDR3 nucleotide sequence: TGTGCCAGCAGTGTAGCAGGGGGCAAGGGCACTGAAGCTTTCTTT.

There are a few counts of this clone. J is TRBJ2-5 and V is TRBV28; D perhaps matches TRBD2 (5 bases). The CDR3 sequence is 16 residues long. CDR1 is MDHEN, CDR2 SYDVKM, per germline. The V and J ends lost 3 bases and 3 bases respectively, with 17 bases between them. CDR3 protein: CASSFPTSEEEETQYF. CDR3 DNA: TGTGCCAGCAGTTTCCCAACGTCGGAGGAAGAAGAGACCCAGTACTTC.

The chain employs TRBV19 and TRBJ2-2; D uncertain. CDR3 length: 13 residues. Germline V gives CDR1 LNHDA, CDR2 SQIVND (reference sequence). Trimming took 3 bases from V and 5 from J, leaving 7 bases between them. Here the CDR3 DNA reads TGTGCCAGTAGTATTGGTAGAACCGGGGAGCTGTTTTTT. As protein: CASSIGRTGELFF.

The rearrangement uses TRBV7-5 and TRBJ2-7; the D call in the table, TRBD2, was not verified against the DNA. TRBV7-5 is given as a pseudogene. The CDR3 is 14 amino acids. CDR3 residues: CVRSPRGRRDEQYV. The CDR3 bases are TGTGTCAGAAGCCCCCGGGGGAGAAGAGACGAGCAGTACGTC.

The rearrangement uses TRBV30 and TRBJ1-3; D remains unclear. Germline-derived CDR1 and CDR2 are GTSNPN and SVGIG (reference sequence). V lost 5 bases to trimming and J lost 4 bases, with 9 bases between them. This CDR3 comprises 12 residues. Here the CDR3 reads CAWGSSGNTIYF. For the CDR3, the DNA is TGTGCCTGGGGATCGAGCGGAAACACCATATATTTT. Filled out from reference TRBV30 and TRBJ1-3, the complete variable domain reads SQTIHQWPATLVQPVGSPLSLECTVEGTSNPNLYWYRQAAGRGLQLLFYSVGIGQISSEVPQNLSASRPQDRQFILSSKKLLLSDSGFYLCAWGSSGNTIYFGEGSWLTVV.

V gene TRBV19 combines with J gene TRBJ1-2; TRBD1 agrees at 8 bases. V was clipped by 5 bases and J by 6 bases; unmatched bases: 5. CDR1 and CDR2 from the germline V gene are LNHDA and SQIVND (reference sequence). The CDR3 is 13 amino acids. Written as DNA, the CDR3 is TGTGCCAGTAGTCCGGACAGGGAGGATGGCTACACCTTC. Translating gives CASSPDREDGYTF. The complete variable domain, with remaining parts taken from reference TRBV19 and TRBJ1-2, reads DGGITQSPKYLFRKEGQNVTLSCEQNLNHDAMYWYRQDPGQGLRLIYYSQIVNDFQKGDIAEGYSVSREKKESFPLTVTSAQKNPTAFYLCASSPDREDGYTFGSGTRLTVV.

V and J are TRBV28 and TRBJ1-3, with D perhaps TRBD1 (5 bases). V dropped 3 bases and J dropped 6 bases, with 12 bases sitting between them. Germline assignment: CDR1 MDHEN and CDR2 SYDVKM. The CDR3 has 14 residues. The DNA of the CDR3 is TGTGCCAGCAGTTTTTCCGCAGGGATAAACACCATATATTTT. As protein: CASSFSAGINTIYF.

A single count supports this clone. The chain has TRBV21-1 and TRBJ2-1; the D segment call TRBD1 is taken from the table without a DNA check. TRBV21-1 is listed as a pseudogene. The CDR3 is made up of 17 amino acids. The DNA of the CDR3 is TGTGCCAGCAGCGCGGACCAGACAGGGCTGGAGGACTATGAGCAGTTCTTC. This gives the protein CASSADQTGLEDYEQFF.

The J gene is TRBJ2-1, the V gene TRBV10-3, with D perhaps matching TRBD2 (5 bases). The CDR3 loop spans 14 amino acids. The germline V gene encodes CDR1 ENHRY and CDR2 SYGVKD. V lost 6 bases to trimming and J lost 9 bases, with 18 bases between them. Written as DNA, the CDR3 is TGTGCCATCAGACACAGCCGGGATTGGGGTGAGCAGTTCTTC. It encodes CAIRHSRDWGEQFF.

The genes are TRBV5-1 and TRBJ1-1; 7 nucleotides match TRBD1. J lost 1 base, V lost 1 base, and 7 bases had no gene match. The CDR3 is made up of 16 amino acids. CDR1 SGHRS and CDR2 YFSETQ come from the germline V gene. CDR3 DNA sequence: TGCGCCAGCAGCTTGTTCGGGACAGCTTCGAACACTGAAGCTTTCTTT. It specifies CASSLFGTASNTEAFF.

This clone is a singleton in its sample. The rearrangement uses TRBV25-1 and TRBJ1-2; a possible D gene is TRBD1 (5 bases). The CDR3 has 14 residues. Germline V lookup: CDR1 MGHDK, CDR2 SYGVNS. V lost 3 bases and J 8 bases, leaving 16 bases between the germline ends. The DNA for the CDR3 is TGTGCCAGCAGTGACTCTGAGTGGACACAAGGCTACACCTTC. Translating it yields CASSDSEWTQGYTF.

The chain couples TRBV14 to TRBJ1-6, with 8 bases aligning to TRBD1. The trim removed 4 bases at V and 6 bases at J, leaving 5 bases unmatched. The germline V gene encodes CDR1 SGHDN and CDR2 FVKESK. CDR3 length: 15 residues. As DNA, the CDR3 is TGTGCCAGCAGCCTTCGGACAGGGCGTAATTCACCCCTCCACTTT. It specifies CASSLRTGRNSPLHF.

This sequence joins TRBV6-5 and TRBJ1-6; TRBD1 aligns across 7 bases. Trimming cost V 8 bases and J 6 bases; bases outside gene matches: 10. Germline CDR1 reads MNHEY; CDR2 reads SVGAGI. CDR3 length: 15 amino acids. This CDR3 is CASAGTVLLNSPLHF. The CDR3 bases are TGTGCCAGCGCCGGGACAGTCCTCCTTAATTCACCCCTCCACTTT.

The chain is built from TRBV2 and TRBJ1-2; TRBD1 matches 8 bases. The length of the CDR3 is 14 residues. From germline, CDR1 is SNHLY and CDR2 FYNNEI. Trimming at V came to 5 bases and at J to 8 bases, leaving 10 bases not matched to a gene. Here the CDR3 reads CASSSGQGHQGYTF. The CDR3 nucleotides are TGTGCCAGCAGTTCCGGACAGGGCCATCAAGGCTACACCTTC.

The rearrangement uses TRBV3-1 (or the pseudogene TRBV3-2) and TRBJ1-2, with 9 bases lining up with TRBD1. With 3 bases clipped from V and 5 bases from J, the junction kept 10 bases outside the gene matches. The CDR3 runs 16 residues. The germline gives CDR1 LGHDT, CDR2 YNNKEL (reference sequence). CDR3 DNA sequence: TGTGCCAGCAGCCAGGTACAGGGGGCGCGGGGATATGGCTACACCTTC. Amino acids: CASSQVQGARGYGYTF.

J is TRBJ2-7 and V is TRBV24-1, with a possible D match to TRBD2 (5 bases). The V and J ends lost 0 bases and 6 bases respectively, with 11 bases between them. Germline V gives CDR1 KGHDR, CDR2 SFDVKD. There are 14 residues in the CDR3. The CDR3, as DNA: TGTGCCACCAGTGATTTGGAAATAGCGTGCGAGCAGTACGTC. Amino acid sequence: CATSDLEIACEQYV.